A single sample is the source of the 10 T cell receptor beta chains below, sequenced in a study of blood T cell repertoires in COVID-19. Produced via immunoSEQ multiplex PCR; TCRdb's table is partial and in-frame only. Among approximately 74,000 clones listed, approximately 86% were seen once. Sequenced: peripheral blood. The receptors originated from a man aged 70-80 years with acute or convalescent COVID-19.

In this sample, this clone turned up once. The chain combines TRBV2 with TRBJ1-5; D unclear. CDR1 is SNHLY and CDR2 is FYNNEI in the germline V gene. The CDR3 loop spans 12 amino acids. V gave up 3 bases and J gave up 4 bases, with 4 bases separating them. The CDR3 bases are TGTGCCAGCAGTGACCCGAATCAGCCCCAGCATTTT. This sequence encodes CASSDPNQPQHF.

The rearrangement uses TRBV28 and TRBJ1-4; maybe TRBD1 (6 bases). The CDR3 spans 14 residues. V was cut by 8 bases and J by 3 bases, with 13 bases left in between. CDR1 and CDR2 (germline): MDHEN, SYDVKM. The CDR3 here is CASGWGPSNEKLFF. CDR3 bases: TGTGCCAGCGGTTGGGGGCCTTCTAATGAAAAACTGTTTTTT.

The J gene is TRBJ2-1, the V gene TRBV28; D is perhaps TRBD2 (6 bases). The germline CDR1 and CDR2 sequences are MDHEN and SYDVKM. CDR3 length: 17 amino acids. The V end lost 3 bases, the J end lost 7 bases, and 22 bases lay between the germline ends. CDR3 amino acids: CASSFFLSSSGRNEQFF. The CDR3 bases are TGTGCCAGCAGTTTTTTCCTCTCGAGTAGCGGACGGAATGAGCAGTTCTTC.

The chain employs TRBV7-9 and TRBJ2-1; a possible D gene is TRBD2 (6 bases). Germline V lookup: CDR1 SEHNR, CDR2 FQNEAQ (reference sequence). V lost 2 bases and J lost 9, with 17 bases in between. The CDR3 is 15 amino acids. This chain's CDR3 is CASSLHSGTRIEQFF. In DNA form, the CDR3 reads TGTGCCAGCAGCTTACATAGCGGCACCCGAATTGAGCAGTTCTTC.

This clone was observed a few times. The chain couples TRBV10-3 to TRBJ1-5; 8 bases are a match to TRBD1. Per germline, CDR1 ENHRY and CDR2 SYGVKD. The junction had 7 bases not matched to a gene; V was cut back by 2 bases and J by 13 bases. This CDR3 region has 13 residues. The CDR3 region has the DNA TGTGCCATCAGTGAGCTCCGCGACAGGGGTCAGCATTTT. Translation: CAISELRDRGQHF.

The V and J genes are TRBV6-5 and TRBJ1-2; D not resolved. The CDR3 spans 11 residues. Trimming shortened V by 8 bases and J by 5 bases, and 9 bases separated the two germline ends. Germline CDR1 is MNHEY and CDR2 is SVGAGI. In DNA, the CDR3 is TGTGCCAGCTACTCATCTTATGGCTACACCTTC. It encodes CASYSSYGYTF.

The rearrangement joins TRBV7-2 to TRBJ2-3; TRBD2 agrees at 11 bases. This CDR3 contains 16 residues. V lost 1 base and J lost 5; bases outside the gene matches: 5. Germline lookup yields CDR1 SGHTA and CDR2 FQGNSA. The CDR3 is CASSLGPSGGIDTQYF. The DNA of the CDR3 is TGTGCCAGCAGCTTAGGGCCTAGCGGGGGGATAGATACGCAGTATTTT.

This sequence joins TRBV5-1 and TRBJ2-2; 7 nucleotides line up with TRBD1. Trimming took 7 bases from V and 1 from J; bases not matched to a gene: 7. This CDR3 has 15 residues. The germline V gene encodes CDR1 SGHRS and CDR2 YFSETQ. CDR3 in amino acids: CASGPGQRNTGELFF. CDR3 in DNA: TGCGCCAGCGGGCCGGGACAGAGGAACACCGGGGAGCTGTTTTTT.

The CDR3 coding sequence is TGTGCCAGCAGCCTCTACAGCCTCAACACTGAAGCTTTCTTT. This codes for CASSLYSLNTEAFF. The V gene is TRBV7-2, the J gene TRBJ1-1; D gene ambiguous. V shed 5 bases and J shed 2 bases, with 12 bases lying between them. CDR1 is SGHTA and CDR2 is FQGNSA in the germline V gene. The CDR3 loop spans 14 amino acids.

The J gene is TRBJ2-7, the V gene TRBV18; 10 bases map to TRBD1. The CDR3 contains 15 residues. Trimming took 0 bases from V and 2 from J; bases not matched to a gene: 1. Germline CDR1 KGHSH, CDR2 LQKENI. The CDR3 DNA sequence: TGTGCCAGCTCACCACCGGACAGGGGGACCTACGAGCAGTACTTC. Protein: CASSPPDRGTYEQYF.